The present entry profiles one T cell receptor (beta chain) with its context. Its antigen remains unidentified. The data were obtained in a study of cytomegalovirus exposure and HLA in healthy donors. PCR was performed using 60 Vbeta and 13 Jbeta primers. Clones were sequenced by immunoSEQ multiplex PCR, and TCRdb holds only the in-frame ones, with some missing. Of about 120,000 clones in the sample, over 70% are singletons; the top ten hold approximately 3.8%. Study results and caveats: Cytomegalovirus-associated status was assigned to about 170 TCR beta chains. Serostatus for CMV was the only available immune exposure information. In vitro confirmation showed three CMV-associated chains to be CMV antigen specific.

The CDR3 has 12 residues. V was pared by 4 bases and J by 5 bases, with 9 bases between. Germline-derived CDR1 and CDR2 are SGDLS and YYNGEE. This receptor was taken from a woman between 35 and 50 years old in good health and CMV-seronegative. V usage is TRBV9 and J usage is TRBJ2-5; D not resolved. Input material: PBMCs. DNA for the CDR3: TGTGCCAGCAGCCTGACGGAGGAGACCCAGTACTTC. This encodes CASSLTEETQYF.